This TCR beta chain was captured by sequencing in a study of cytomegalovirus exposure and HLA in healthy donors. Amplification used 60 Vbeta primers and 13 Jbeta primers. Only in-frame clones appear in the TCRdb table, and some are missing; sequencing was by immunoSEQ multiplex PCR. The sample records roughly 100,000 clones, 75% to 85% being singletons. V was pared by 6 bases and J by 2 bases, with 15 bases between. The CDR3 length is 15 residues. Germline CDR1 reads SNHLY; CDR2 reads FYNNEI. The sample consisted of PBMCs. The TCR comes from a woman between 40 and 50 years old in good health and CMV-seronegative. This chain connects TRBV2 to TRBJ2-3, with D possibly matching TRBD2 (6 bases). This chain's CDR3 is CASRAVAANTDTQYF. CDR3 nucleotide sequence: TGTGCCAGCAGGGCCGTAGCGGCTAACACAGATACGCAGTATTTT.